The 23 T cell receptor beta chains in this list originate from one sample, sequenced in a study of T cells after yellow fever vaccination. TCRdb re-analysed the 5' RACE reads in MiXCR, keeping a single row per CDR3 protein. Here the sample spans roughly 320,000 distinct CDR3 sequences, about 10% being singletons. The sequencing here drew on CD4+ T cells sorted from PBMCs, taken 45 days after the yellow fever booster vaccination. The receptors come from a young man who received the YFV17D yellow fever vaccine.

CDR3 nucleotide sequence: TGTGCCAGCAGCGGTAGGGACAGCTACTACGAGCAGTACTTC. Its protein is CASSGRDSYYEQYF. The chain couples TRBV9 to TRBJ2-7, with TRBD1 matching 7 bases. CDR3 length equals 14 residues. V lost 3 bases and J lost 3; bases outside the gene matches: 6. Germline V gives CDR1 SGDLS, CDR2 YYNGEE. The full variable domain, in which reference TRBV9 and TRBJ2-7 provide the parts outside the CDR3, is DSGVTQTPKHLITATGQRVTLRCSPRSGDLSVYWYQQSLDQGLQFLIQYYNGEERAKGNILERFSAQQFPDLHSELNLSSLELGDSALYFCASSGRDSYYEQYFGPGTRLTVT.

This clonotype was seen many times. The gene calls are TRBV6-6 and TRBJ1-1; D remains unclear. Trimming stripped 0 bases from V and 1 base from J, with 0 bases between. Germline V gene data show CDR1 as MNHNY and CDR2 as SVGAGI (reference sequence). The CDR3 is made up of 12 amino acids. CDR3 region: CASSYSNTEAFF. DNA for the CDR3: TGTGCCAGCAGTTACTCGAACACTGAAGCTTTCTTT.

The table lists this clonotype with many counts. The rearrangement uses TRBV6-2 or TRBV6-3 and TRBJ2-3; D call uncertain. V lost 7 bases and J lost 6, with 11 bases in between. Germline V gives CDR1 MNHEY, CDR2 SVGEGT. The CDR3 has 12 amino acids. The CDR3 DNA reads as TGTGCCAGCACCTACTCTCTCGATACGCAGTATTTT. Amino acid sequence: CASTYSLDTQYF.

The V call is TRBV7-2, the J call TRBJ1-5, with D unclear. The CDR3 extends over 14 amino acids. Deletions cut 2 bases from V and 7 bases from J, with 12 bases between. Germline CDR1 is SGHTA and CDR2 is FQGNSA. The CDR3 nucleotides read TGTGCCAGCAGCTTAAACGGCCCCGGCCAGCCCCAGCATTTT. Its protein is CASSLNGPGQPQHF.

This clonotype has only a few counts. The J gene is TRBJ1-6, the V gene TRBV12-3 or TRBV12-4; maybe TRBD1 (5 bases). V lost 5 bases and J 12 bases, leaving 8 bases between the germline ends. This CDR3 is built from 11 residues. The CDR3 reads CASSGAGPLHF. In DNA form, the CDR3 reads TGTGCCAGCAGTGGGGCAGGACCCCTCCACTTT.

CDR3 sequence: CASSLGQAAGNTIYF. The CDR3 DNA follows: TGCGCCAGCAGCTTGGGACAGGCAGCTGGAAACACCATATATTTT. The chain employs TRBV5-1 and TRBJ1-3; weak D call: TRBD1 (6 bases). Looked up from germline, CDR1 is SGHRS and CDR2 is YFSETQ. The CDR3 runs to 15 residues. Trimming cost V 0 bases and J 2 bases, with 9 bases left between them.

This clonotype was observed a few times. The genes are TRBV7-2 and TRBJ2-7; D is perhaps TRBD1 (6 bases). There are 17 residues in the CDR3. The germline gives CDR1 SGHTA, CDR2 FQGNSA. Trimming removed 4 bases from V and 0 bases from J, with 19 bases in between. CDR3 protein: CASSSGHGAGGSYEQYF. CDR3 in DNA: TGTGCCAGCAGCTCGGGACATGGGGCTGGAGGCTCCTACGAGCAGTACTTC.

J is TRBJ2-5 and V is TRBV20-1; maybe TRBD2 (6 bases). Germline assignment: CDR1 DFQATT and CDR2 SNEGSKA (reference sequence). Trimming took 2 bases from V and 1 from J, leaving 11 bases between them. The CDR3 runs 14 residues. The CDR3 reads CSARSVGGQETQYF. The CDR3 nucleotides read TGCAGTGCTAGATCCGTCGGGGGCCAAGAGACCCAGTACTTC.

V gene TRBV11-2 combines with J gene TRBJ2-3; no clear D. This CDR3 comprises 14 residues. V lost 5 bases and J lost 4, with 13 bases in between. In germline, CDR1 is SGHAT, CDR2 FQNNGV. The CDR3 DNA reads as TGTGCCAGCAGCCAGTCGTGGCCCCCAGATACGCAGTATTTT. This encodes CASSQSWPPDTQYF.

The V and J genes are TRBV18 and TRBJ2-3, with 7 bases that match TRBD1. Trimming at V came to 6 bases and at J to 4 bases, leaving 13 bases not matched to a gene. The CDR3 runs 16 residues. The germline V gene encodes CDR1 KGHSH and CDR2 LQKENI. CDR3: CASSPRATGIADTQYF. The CDR3 region has the DNA TGTGCCAGCTCCCCGCGGGCGACAGGGATAGCAGATACGCAGTATTTT.

This clonotype has more than one count but fewer than ten. This chain links TRBV5-5 with TRBJ1-1; D is unresolved. V was pared by 5 bases and J by 0 bases, with 14 bases between. The CDR3 is made up of 15 amino acids. Germline values: CDR1 SGHKS, CDR2 YYEKEE (reference sequence). Here the CDR3 DNA reads TGTGCCAGCAGAACGTTGGGGAGCATGAACACTGAAGCTTTCTTT. It yields the protein CASRTLGSMNTEAFF.

The chain uses TRBV7-9 and TRBJ1-5; D unresolved. With 3 bases removed from V and 5 bases from J, the gap between germline ends came to 5 bases. CDR1 and CDR2 from the germline V gene are SEHNR and FQNEAQ (reference sequence). The CDR3 extends over 12 amino acids. The CDR3: CASSFGHQPQHF. In DNA, the CDR3 is TGTGCCAGCAGCTTCGGGCATCAGCCCCAGCATTTT.

This clonotype was observed a few times. The chain combines TRBV6-5 with TRBJ1-6; TRBD1 agrees at 9 bases. The CDR3 sequence is 14 residues long. Germline V lookup: CDR1 MNHEY, CDR2 SVGAGI. The junction had 6 bases not matched to a gene; V was cut back by 6 bases and J by 9 bases. CDR3 DNA sequence: TGTGCCAGCAGGACGGGGACAGGGACTTCACCCCTCCACTTT. This encodes CASRTGTGTSPLHF.

This clonotype was seen more than once but under ten times. The genes are TRBV6-5 and TRBJ2-3; TRBD1 agrees at 9 bases. The trim removed 5 bases at V and 1 base at J, leaving 4 bases unmatched. CDR1 is MNHEY and CDR2 is SVGAGI in the germline V gene. The CDR3 extends over 15 amino acids. CDR3 coding DNA: TGTGCCAGCAGTATCCGGACAGGGGGCACAGATACGCAGTATTTT. This gives the protein CASSIRTGGTDTQYF.

This clonotype has just a few counts. The V call is TRBV19, the J call TRBJ2-5, with a weak D call TRBD1 (5 bases). The CDR3 has 15 amino acids. The V gene lost 4 bases and the J gene lost 1 base, with 13 bases spanning the gap. Germline V CDR1 and CDR2: LNHDA, SQIVND (reference sequence). The CDR3 DNA reads TGTGCCAGTAGTACCCTGTGGGGCAGCCAAGAGACCCAGTACTTC. Translating gives CASSTLWGSQETQYF.

The gene calls are TRBV28 and TRBJ1-4; no firm D call. The germline gives CDR1 MDHEN, CDR2 SYDVKM. This CDR3 spans 15 amino acids. Trimming took off 5 bases at V and 0 bases at J, with 10 bases between the two ends. The chain's CDR3 is CASSPNTPTNEKLFF. In nucleotides, the CDR3 is TGTGCCAGCAGTCCCAACACCCCAACTAATGAAAAACTGTTTTTT.

Many counts were recorded for this clonotype. This chain joins TRBV3-1 and TRBJ2-2; the match to TRBD1 covers 8 bases. The V and J ends lost 4 bases and 4 bases, in that order; junction bases with no gene match: 8. Per the germline V gene, CDR1 is LGHDT and CDR2 is YNNKEL (reference sequence). CDR3 length: 16 residues. CDR3 DNA: TGTGCCAGCAGCCTGCGCGGGACAGGCCCCACCGGGGAGCTGTTTTTT. This gives the protein CASSLRGTGPTGELFF.

The V gene is TRBV14, the J gene TRBJ1-4; D call uncertain. CDR3 length equals 14 residues. The V gene's germline CDR1 is SGHDN and CDR2 FVKESK. V lost 4 bases and J 5 bases, leaving 11 bases between the germline ends. DNA for the CDR3: TGTGCCAGCAGCCCGACCTGGGGAAATGAAAAACTGTTTTTT. Its protein product is CASSPTWGNEKLFF.

The V and J genes are TRBV20-1 and TRBJ1-5; D is perhaps TRBD1 (5 bases). The length of the CDR3 is 16 residues. Between the trimmed V and J ends, which lost 0 bases and 4 bases, there was a span of 16 bases. In germline, CDR1 is DFQATT, CDR2 SNEGSKA (reference sequence). This CDR3 reads CSAREAPGGGNQPQHF. CDR3 in DNA: TGCAGTGCTAGAGAGGCGCCGGGGGGTGGTAATCAGCCCCAGCATTTT.

This clonotype was counted between two and nine times. The chain carries TRBV10-3 and TRBJ1-2, with unresolved D. V was pared by 3 bases and J by 4 bases, with 6 bases between. Looked up from germline, CDR1 is ENHRY and CDR2 is SYGVKD. The CDR3 contains 12 residues. CDR3 DNA sequence: TGTGCCATCAGTGACGGACCCTATGGCTACACCTTC. Protein product: CAISDGPYGYTF.

This clonotype was found a few times. The V gene is TRBV11-1, the J gene TRBJ2-1; D is possibly TRBD2 (5 bases). This CDR3 comprises 15 residues. The germline V and J ends were trimmed by 5 bases and 7 bases, with 18 bases remaining between them. Germline CDR1 is SGHAT and CDR2 is FQDESV (reference sequence). CDR3 DNA: TGTGCCAGCAGCGTGCCGGACGTAAGAGGGAATGAGCAGTTCTTC. It codes for CASSVPDVRGNEQFF. The whole variable domain, remainder taken from reference TRBV11-1 and TRBJ2-1, is EAEVAQSPRYKITEKSQAVAFWCDPISGHATLYWYRQILGQGPELLVQFQDESVVDDSQLPKDRFSAERLKGVDSTLKIQPAELGDSAMYLCASSVPDVRGNEQFFGPGTRLTVL.

V is TRBV11-2 and J is TRBJ1-4; perhaps TRBD1 as D (6 bases). The ends were cut back, 5 bases at V and 4 bases at J, with 14 bases in the middle. The CDR3 has 15 residues. In germline, CDR1 is SGHAT, CDR2 FQNNGV. In DNA, the CDR3 is TGTGCCAGCAGCCGGGGGGGCACCTATAATGAAAAACTGTTTTTT. Amino acid sequence: CASSRGGTYNEKLFF. Full variable domain (outside the CDR3, taken from reference TRBV11-2 and TRBJ1-4): EAGVAQSPRYKIIEKRQSVAFWCNPISGHATLYWYQQILGQGPKLLIQFQNNGVVDDSQLPKDRFSAERLKGVDSTLKIQPAKLEDSAVYLCASSRGGTYNEKLFFGSGTQLSVL.

This clonotype was seen only a few times. The V gene is TRBV4-1, the J gene TRBJ2-4; D perhaps matches TRBD2 (6 bases). CDR3 size: 18 residues. Trimming shortened V by 1 base and J by 0 bases, and 16 bases separated the two germline ends. The germline gives CDR1 MGHRA, CDR2 YSYEKL. CDR3 protein: CASSQGAQVGLAKNIQYF. The CDR3 DNA is TGCGCCAGCAGCCAAGGTGCGCAAGTGGGACTAGCCAAAAACATTCAGTACTTC.